This passage covers 19 T cell receptor beta chains from one sample sequenced in a study of blood T cell repertoires in COVID-19. Generated by immunoSEQ multiplex PCR, the TCRdb table keeps only in-frame clones and is missing some. The table lists approximately 300,000 clones, 85% of them singletons, with 1.9% in the top ten. The sequenced material came from PBMCs or T cells enriched from blood (not recorded which). Source of these receptors: a woman aged 25-40 years who had been exposed to COVID-19.

The table lists this clone with a count of one. The chain carries TRBV7-2 and TRBJ1-4, with TRBD1 as a possible D gene (5 bases). The CDR3 consists of 16 residues. CDR1 and CDR2 (germline): SGHTA, FQGNSA. Trimming stripped 5 bases from V and 4 bases from J, with 17 bases between. The CDR3: CASSRLLPTVNEKLFF. CDR3 sequence (DNA): TGTGCCAGCAGCAGACTGCTGCCGACAGTTAATGAAAAACTGTTTTTT.

V usage is TRBV15 and J usage is TRBJ1-4; perhaps TRBD1 as D (5 bases). With 0 bases removed from V and 7 bases from J, the gap between germline ends came to 9 bases. Germline CDR1 and CDR2: LNHNV and YYDKDF (reference sequence). The CDR3 is 14 residues long. As DNA, the CDR3 is TGTGCCACCAGCAGAGATCGGGGGGGTGAAAAACTGTTTTTT. Translating gives CATSRDRGGEKLFF.

This clone was recorded a few times. The chain couples TRBV6-5 to TRBJ1-2; no clear D gene. Germline CDR1 and CDR2: MNHEY and SVGAGI. The CDR3 has 14 residues. Trimming pared 5 bases from V and 6 bases from J, leaving 16 bases between. The CDR3 sequence is CASSTLRVADGYTF. The CDR3 DNA sequence: TGTGCCAGCAGTACCCTCCGGGTTGCGGATGGCTACACCTTC.

The chain links TRBV10-3 to TRBJ2-5, with D possibly being TRBD1 (5 bases). The CDR3 sequence is 14 residues long. CDR1 ENHRY and CDR2 SYGVKD come from the germline V gene. Trimming took 11 bases from V and 1 from J, leaving 17 bases between them. In DNA, the CDR3 is TGTGCCTCAAAAGTAGGGGCCAGCCAAGAGACCCAGTACTTC. Protein sequence: CASKVGASQETQYF.

This chain uses TRBV30 with TRBJ1-3; no firm D call. This CDR3 is built from 10 residues. V was clipped by 5 bases and J by 7 bases, with 6 bases between them. CDR1 and CDR2 from the germline V gene are GTSNPN and SVGIG (reference sequence). The CDR3 protein is CAWGRNTIYF. CDR3 coding DNA: TGTGCCTGGGGCCGGAACACCATATATTTT.

This clone was seen more than once but under ten times. This chain uses TRBV6-5 with TRBJ2-5; 10 bases agree with TRBD1. CDR1 MNHEY and CDR2 SVGAGI come from the germline V gene. Trimming removed 6 bases from V and 5 bases from J; junction bases left unmatched: 3. This CDR3 is built from 13 residues. The CDR3 coding sequence is TGTGCCAGCAGCTTGGACAGGGGGGAGACCCAGTACTTC. Its protein product is CASSLDRGETQYF.

This chain links TRBV9 with TRBJ1-6; TRBD1 aligns across 7 bases. V trimming: 2 bases; J trimming: 11 bases; junction bases outside the gene matches: 7. This CDR3 is built from 14 residues. The germline CDR1 and CDR2 sequences are SGDLS and YYNGEE. The CDR3, as DNA: TGTGCCAGCAGCGTGAGACAGGGCGACGCACCCCTCCACTTT. It yields the protein CASSVRQGDAPLHF.

The V gene is TRBV18, the J gene TRBJ1-2; D is possibly TRBD1 (5 bases). From germline, CDR1 is KGHSH and CDR2 LQKENI. Trimming stripped 6 bases from V and 8 bases from J, with 16 bases between. The CDR3 length is 13 residues. As DNA, the CDR3 is TGTGCCAGCTCGGCGACGGAGGGGAGGGGCTACACCTTC. Protein sequence: CASSATEGRGYTF. Full variable domain (outside the CDR3, taken from reference TRBV18 and TRBJ1-2): NAGVMQNPRHLVRRRGQEARLRCSPMKGHSHVYWYRQLPEEGLKFMVYLQKENIIDESGMPKERFSAEFPKEGPSILRIQQVVRGDSAAYFCASSATEGRGYTFGSGTRLTVV.

The CDR3 spells CASSPDRGMHGYTF. The CDR3 DNA reads as TGCGCCAGCAGCCCGGACAGGGGAATGCATGGCTACACCTTC. The chain combines TRBV5-1 with TRBJ1-2; 9 bases align to TRBD1. With 4 bases clipped from V and 6 bases from J, the junction kept 7 bases outside the gene matches. The CDR3 runs 14 residues. Germline values: CDR1 SGHRS, CDR2 YFSETQ.

The gene calls are TRBV25-1 and TRBJ2-3, with 9 bases aligning to TRBD1. From germline, CDR1 is MGHDK and CDR2 SYGVNS. This CDR3 contains 13 residues. The ends lost 6 bases at V and 5 bases at J; junction bases unmatched: 3. Written as DNA, the CDR3 is TGTGCCAGCAGGGGGACAGGGCTAGATACGCAGTATTTT. Translated, it gives CASRGTGLDTQYF.

V and J are TRBV6-2 or TRBV6-3 and TRBJ2-1; 11 bases match TRBD2. The V gene end was trimmed by 2 bases and the J gene end by 9 bases; junction bases not matched to a gene: 15. The CDR3 spans 18 residues. The V gene's germline CDR1 is MNHEY and CDR2 SVGEGT. The CDR3 region has the DNA TGTGCCAGCAGTTACACTAGCGGGAGAACAATAAGTGAGGGTGAGCAGTTCTTC. This gives the protein CASSYTSGRTISEGEQFF.

This clone was counted once. The rearrangement uses TRBV5-1 and TRBJ2-3; D might be TRBD1 (5 bases). V was clipped by 5 bases and J by 0 bases, with 19 bases between them. The germline V gene has CDR1 SGHRS and CDR2 YFSETQ. CDR3 length equals 17 residues. CDR3 residues: CASRPRLQATSTDTQYF. Written as DNA, the CDR3 is TGCGCCAGCAGACCACGTTTACAGGCCACTAGCACAGATACGCAGTATTTT.

Points on this clone: The sample contains more than one DNA sequence encoding this CDR3. The V call is TRBV28, the J call TRBJ1-5; 7 nucleotides align to TRBD1. Germline V gene sequence: CDR1 MDHEN, CDR2 SYDVKM. The CDR3 has 16 residues. V lost 4 bases, J lost 2 bases, and 8 bases stayed unmatched. The CDR3, as DNA: TGTGCCAGCAGTTCCACACAGGGGTCGGGCAATCAGCCCCAGCATTTT. Its protein is CASSSTQGSGNQPQHF.

This chain connects TRBV2 to TRBJ2-7; 8 nucleotides line up with TRBD2. After removal of 7 bases from V and 10 bases from J, the junction contained 12 bases not matched to a gene. The CDR3 runs to 13 residues. Germline V gene sequence: CDR1 SNHLY, CDR2 FYNNEI. CDR3 in amino acids: CASNYRTSTFQYF. CDR3 nucleotide sequence: TGTGCCAGCAACTACAGGACTAGCACGTTTCAGTACTTC. Looking up the rest from reference TRBV2 and TRBJ2-7 gives the full variable domain: EPEVTQTPSHQVTQMGQEVILRCVPISNHLYFYWYRQILGQKVEFLVSFYNNEISEKSEIFDDQFSVERPDGSNFTLKIRSTKLEDSAMYFCASNYRTSTFQYFGPGTRLTVT.

The chain employs TRBV6-1 and TRBJ1-1; D gene unclear. From germline, CDR1 is MNHNS and CDR2 SASEGT. This CDR3 is 16 amino acids long. V lost 2 bases to trimming and J lost 6 bases, with 19 bases between them. The CDR3 is CASSEIRSMGRAEAFF. CDR3 in DNA: TGTGCCAGCAGTGAAATTCGATCAATGGGTCGGGCTGAAGCTTTCTTT.

V is TRBV27 and J is TRBJ1-5, with no clear D. Between the trimmed V and J ends, which lost 6 bases and 5 bases, there was a span of 11 bases. From germline, CDR1 is MNHEY and CDR2 SMNVEV (reference sequence). This CDR3 has 13 amino acids. CDR3 coding DNA: TGTGCCAGCAGAATCGGAGTCCATCAGCCCCAGCATTTT. Encoded protein: CASRIGVHQPQHF.

The chain couples TRBV29-1 to TRBJ1-1, with D uncertain. V lost 4 bases to trimming and J lost 3 bases, with 6 bases between them. Germline CDR1 and CDR2: SQVTM and ANQGSEA. This CDR3 has 11 amino acids. CDR3 loop: CSVGAYTEAFF. The CDR3 bases are TGCAGCGTTGGCGCTTACACTGAAGCTTTCTTT.

The genes are TRBV5-4 and TRBJ2-5; D may be TRBD1 (6 bases). V lost 4 bases and J 1 base, leaving 14 bases between the germline ends. Per the germline V gene, CDR1 is SGHNT and CDR2 is YYREEE (reference sequence). The CDR3 covers 15 residues. CDR3 DNA sequence: TGTGCCAGCAGCGCAAGGGGGAACAGCCAAGAGACCCAGTACTTC. This encodes CASSARGNSQETQYF.

The chain links TRBV5-8 to TRBJ2-4; D not certain. The germline CDR1 and CDR2 sequences are SGHTS and YDEGEE. The CDR3 is 16 amino acids. V was clipped by 5 bases and J by 1 base, with 16 bases between them. CDR3 sequence reads: CASRFVPELAKNIQYF. CDR3 nucleotide sequence: TGTGCCAGCAGATTCGTACCGGAGCTTGCCAAAAACATTCAGTACTTC.